This is a list of T cell receptor beta chains from one sample in a study of blood T cell repertoires in COVID-19. Method: immunoSEQ multiplex PCR; TCRdb's copy keeps in-frame clones and lacks some. This table has approximately 140,000 clones, around 85% appearing once. The specimen sequenced was peripheral blood. The receptors originated from a man between 65 and 85 years old with acute or convalescent COVID-19. Each CDR3 is given with its conserved first and last residue. D genes are given only for firm matches. Clone size is shown for a subset of rows, as once, few, many or a class of expanded clone.

>NA|TRBJ1-3|NA|TRBV9
CASSISTGDSGNTIYF
TGTGCCAGCAGTATTTCTACCGGAGACTCTGGAAACACCATATATTTT
>few|TRBJ2-3|NA|TRBV21-1
CASSPGAIPAEGTQYF
TGTGCCAGCAGTCCCGGGGCTATCCCAGCGGAGGGTACGCAGTATTTT
>NA|TRBJ2-1|NA|TRBV4-3
CASSRSLGGVNEQFF
TGCGCCAGCAGCCGCTCTTTGGGCGGGGTCAATGAGCAGTTCTTC
>NA|TRBJ1-1|TRBD1|TRBV19
CATRDRATNTEAFF
TGTGCCACCCGGGACAGGGCTACGAACACTGAAGCTTTCTTT
>NA|TRBJ2-5|TRBD1|TRBV15
CATSPRGPGQGKETQYF
TGTGCCACCAGCCCCCGAGGACCGGGACAGGGAAAGGAGACCCAGTACTTC
>NA|TRBJ1-2|NA|TRBV7-9
CASSLGGGEDNYGYTF
TGTGCCAGCAGCTTAGGAGGTGGGGAGGACAACTATGGCTACACCTTC
>NA|TRBJ1-1|NA|TRBV3-1/TRBV3-2
CASSQVSNTEAFF
TGTGCCAGCAGCCAAGTGAGCAACACTGAAGCTTTCTTT
>NA|TRBJ2-7|NA|TRBV20-1
CSASPTVGDYEQYF
TGCAGTGCTAGTCCGACAGTAGGAGACTACGAGCAGTACTTC
>NA|TRBJ1-4|TRBD1|TRBV7-2
CASSLQGQGDEKLFF
TGTGCCAGCAGCTTACAGGGACAGGGGGATGAAAAACTGTTTTTT
>NA|TRBJ1-1|TRBD1|TRBV11-2
CASSLGQGAGGTEAFF
TGTGCCAGCAGCTTGGGTCAGGGGGCCGGGGGGACTGAAGCTTTCTTT
>NA|TRBJ1-1|NA|TRBV19
CASSIVSGNEAFF
TGTGCCAGTAGTATAGTGTCGGGGAATGAAGCTTTCTTT
>NA|TRBJ1-6|NA|TRBV19
CASSPARAGSPLHF
TGTGCCAGTAGCCCGGCCAGGGCAGGTTCACCCCTCCACTTT
>NA|TRBJ1-4|TRBD1|TRBV4-1
CASSQHRGGGDEKLFF
TGCGCCAGCAGCCAACACAGGGGCGGAGGTGATGAAAAACTGTTTTTT
>NA|TRBJ1-5|NA|TRBV3-1/TRBV3-2
CASSPGLYSNQPQHF
TGTGCCAGCAGCCCGGGACTCTATAGCAATCAGCCCCAGCATTTT
>NA|TRBJ2-1|TRBD2|TRBV24-1
CATSDPSGAGVSYNEQFF
TGTGCCACCAGTGACCCTAGTGGAGCGGGAGTATCCTACAATGAGCAGTTCTTC
>NA|TRBJ1-2|NA|TRBV6-5
CASSSLLESGGYTF
TGTGCCAGCAGTTCCCTATTAGAGTCTGGTGGCTACACCTTC
>NA|TRBJ2-7|TRBD2|TRBV5-4
CASSPSGTSAYEQYF
TGTGCCAGCAGCCCGTCCGGGACTAGCGCCTACGAGCAGTACTTC
>once|TRBJ2-2|NA|TRBV27
CASSLSRAGELFF
TGTGCCAGCAGTTTATCGAGGGCCGGGGAGCTGTTTTTT
>NA|TRBJ2-2|NA|TRBV11-2
CASSLLRAGELFF
TGTGCCAGCAGCTTACTCAGGGCCGGGGAGCTGTTTTTT
>NA|TRBJ2-5|NA|TRBV24-1
CATSDLPLQERGKQGKRETQYF
TGTGCCACCAGTGATTTGCCCCTGCAAGAGAGGGGGAAACAGGGTAAGCGAGAGACCCAGTACTTC
>NA|TRBJ2-7|TRBD1|TRBV19
CASKPGQSSYEQYF
TGTGCCAGTAAGCCGGGACAGAGCTCCTACGAGCAGTACTTC
>NA|TRBJ2-1|TRBD2|TRBV9
CASNSGSSGRYNEQFF
TGTGCCAGCAATAGCGGGAGTAGTGGGCGATACAATGAGCAGTTCTTC
>NA|TRBJ2-1|NA|TRBV3-1/TRBV3-2
CASSQDWSGREQFF
TGTGCCAGCAGCCAAGATTGGAGCGGTCGCGAGCAGTTCTTC
>once|TRBJ2-1|NA|TRBV7-9
CASSSRDSSYNEQFF
TGTGCCAGCAGCTCCCGGGATTCGTCCTACAATGAGCAGTTCTTC